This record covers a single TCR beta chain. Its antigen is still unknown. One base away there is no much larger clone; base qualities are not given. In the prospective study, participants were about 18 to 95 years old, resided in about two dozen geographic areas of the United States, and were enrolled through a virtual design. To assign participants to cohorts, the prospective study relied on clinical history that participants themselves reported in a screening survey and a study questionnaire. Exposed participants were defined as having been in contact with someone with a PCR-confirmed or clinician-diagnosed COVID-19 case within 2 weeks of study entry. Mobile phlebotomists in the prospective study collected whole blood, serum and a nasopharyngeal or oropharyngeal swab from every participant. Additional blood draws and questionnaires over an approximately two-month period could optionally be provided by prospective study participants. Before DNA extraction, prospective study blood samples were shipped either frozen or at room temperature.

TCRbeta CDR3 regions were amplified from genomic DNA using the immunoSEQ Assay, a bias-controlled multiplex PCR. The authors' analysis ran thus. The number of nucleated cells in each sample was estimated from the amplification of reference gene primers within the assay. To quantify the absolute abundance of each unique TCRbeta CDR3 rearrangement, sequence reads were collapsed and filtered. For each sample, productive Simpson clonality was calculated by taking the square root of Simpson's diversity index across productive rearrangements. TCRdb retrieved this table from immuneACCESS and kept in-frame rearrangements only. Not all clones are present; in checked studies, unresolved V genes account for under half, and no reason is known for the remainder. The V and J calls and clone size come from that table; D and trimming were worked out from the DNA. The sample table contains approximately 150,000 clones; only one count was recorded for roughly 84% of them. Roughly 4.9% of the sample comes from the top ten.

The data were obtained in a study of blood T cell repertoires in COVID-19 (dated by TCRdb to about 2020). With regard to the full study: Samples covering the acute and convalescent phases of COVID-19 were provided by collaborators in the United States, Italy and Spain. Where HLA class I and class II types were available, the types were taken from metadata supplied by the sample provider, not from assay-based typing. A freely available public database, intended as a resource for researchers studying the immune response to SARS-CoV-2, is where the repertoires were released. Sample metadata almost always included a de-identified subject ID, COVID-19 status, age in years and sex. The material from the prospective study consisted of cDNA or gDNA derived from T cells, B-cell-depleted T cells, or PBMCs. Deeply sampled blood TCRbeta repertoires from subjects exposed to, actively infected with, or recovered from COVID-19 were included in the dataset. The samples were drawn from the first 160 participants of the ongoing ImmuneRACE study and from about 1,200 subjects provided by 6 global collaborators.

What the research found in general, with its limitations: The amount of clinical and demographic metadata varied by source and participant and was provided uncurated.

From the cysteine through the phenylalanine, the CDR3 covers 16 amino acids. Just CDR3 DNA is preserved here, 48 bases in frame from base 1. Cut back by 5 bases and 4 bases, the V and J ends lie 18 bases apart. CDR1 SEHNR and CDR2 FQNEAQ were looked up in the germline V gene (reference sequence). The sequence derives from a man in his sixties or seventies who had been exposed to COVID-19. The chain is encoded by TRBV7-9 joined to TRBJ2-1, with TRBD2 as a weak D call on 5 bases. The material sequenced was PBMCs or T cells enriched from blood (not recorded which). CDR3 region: CASSQYYSGRYNEQFF. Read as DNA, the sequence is TGTGCCAGCAGCCAGTACTACTCGGGGAGATACAATGAGCAGTTCTTC.